Listed below are T cell receptor beta chains from one sample, sequenced in a study of Graves' ophthalmopathy and Graves' hyperthyroidism. TCRdb re-called the multiplex PCR reads through MiXCR, storing one row per CDR3 protein. The data show hundreds of thousands of distinct CDR3 sequences, under 25% seen once. The sequencing input was peripheral blood. The receptors derive from a woman between 18 and 30 years old with stable Graves' hyperthyroidism. The CDR3 runs from the conserved cysteine through the conserved F or W. The order of the fields is clone size, J gene, D gene, V gene, CDR3 length, CDR3 DNA, CDR3 protein. The D gene is left open where the match is weak. Clone size is shown for a subset of rows, as once, few, many or a class of expanded clone.

size: many
J: TRBJ2-7
D: NA
V: TRBV11-2
length: 15
DNA: TGTGCCAGCAGACCCGTCGCGAACCGCGACTACGAGCAGTACTTC
CDR3: CASRPVANRDYEQYF

size: NA
J: TRBJ2-5
D: NA
V: TRBV12-3/TRBV12-4
length: 14
DNA: TGTGCCAGCAGTAATCGACACTTACAAGAGACCCAGTACTTC
CDR3: CASSNRHLQETQYF

size: NA
J: TRBJ2-7
D: TRBD1
V: TRBV11-2
length: 16
DNA: TGTGCCAGCAGTCAGTCCCCGGGACAGGGTTCCTACGAGCAGTACTTC
CDR3: CASSQSPGQGSYEQYF

size: many
J: TRBJ2-2
D: TRBD2
V: TRBV6-2/TRBV6-3
length: 14
DNA: TGTGCCAGCAGTCGAGGGACTAGCGCCGGGGAGCTGTTTTTT
CDR3: CASSRGTSAGELFF

size: NA
J: TRBJ2-5
D: TRBD2
V: TRBV30
length: 15
DNA: TGTGCCTGGAGTGGCGGGACTAGCGGTCTAGAGACCCAGTACTTC
CDR3: CAWSGGTSGLETQYF

size: NA
J: TRBJ2-5
D: NA
V: TRBV29-1
length: 14
DNA: TGCAGCGTTTCTATGACAGGTCGGCAAGAGACCCAGTACTTC
CDR3: CSVSMTGRQETQYF

size: many
J: TRBJ2-7
D: TRBD1
V: TRBV6-5
length: 15
DNA: TGTGCCAGCAGGCCCTCCGGGGACAGGGCTGGCGAGCAGTACTTC
CDR3: CASRPSGDRAGEQYF

size: many
J: TRBJ1-1
D: TRBD1
V: TRBV25-1
length: 13
DNA: TGTGCCAGCAGAGAAGGGGGCCAGACTGAAGCTTTCTTT
CDR3: CASREGGQTEAFF

size: many
J: TRBJ2-7
D: NA
V: TRBV5-1
length: 14
DNA: TGCGCCAGCAGCCCCCGGACGGATCCCGGCGAGCAGTACTTC
CDR3: CASSPRTDPGEQYF

size: many
J: TRBJ1-1
D: NA
V: TRBV12-3/TRBV12-4
length: 13
DNA: TGTGCCAGCACCTCTCCCTCAAACACTGAAGCTTTCTTT
CDR3: CASTSPSNTEAFF

size: many
J: TRBJ2-2
D: TRBD2
V: TRBV12-3/TRBV12-4
length: 17
DNA: TGTGCCAGCAGTTTTAGGGCTAGCGGGGCGAAAACCGGGGAGCTGTTTTTT
CDR3: CASSFRASGAKTGELFF

size: NA
J: TRBJ2-4
D: NA
V: TRBV11-2
length: 16
DNA: TGTGCCAGCAGCGATACAGGGAGAGTAGCCAAAAACATTAAATACTTC
CDR3: CASSDTGRVAKNIKYF

size: many
J: TRBJ1-5
D: TRBD1
V: TRBV7-4
length: 16
DNA: TGTGCCAGCACCTCTGGACAGGGTTATAGCAATCAGCCCCAGCATTTT
CDR3: CASTSGQGYSNQPQHF

size: many
J: TRBJ2-7
D: NA
V: TRBV5-1
length: 15
DNA: TGCGCCAGCAGCTTGAGTCCAGGACCCTCCTACGAGCAGTACTTC
CDR3: CASSLSPGPSYEQYF

size: few
J: TRBJ2-7
D: TRBD1
V: TRBV5-1
length: 14
DNA: TGCGCCGAGACAGGGGGAGGCCGGTCTGACGAGCAGTACTTC
CDR3: CAETGGGRSDEQYF

size: many
J: TRBJ2-7
D: TRBD2
V: TRBV20-1
length: 12
DNA: TGCAGTGCCGGGACTAGTTCCTACGAGCAGTACTTC
CDR3: CSAGTSSYEQYF

size: many
J: TRBJ1-2
D: NA
V: TRBV6-5
length: 13
DNA: TGTGCCAGCAGTTACTCGGACAGTCTTGGCTACACCTTC
CDR3: CASSYSDSLGYTF

size: many
J: TRBJ1-5
D: NA
V: TRBV19
length: 15
DNA: TGTGCCAGTAGTATCCGGGGTTATAGCAATCAGCCCCAGCATTTT
CDR3: CASSIRGYSNQPQHF

size: many
J: TRBJ2-5
D: TRBD2
V: TRBV25-1
length: 15
DNA: TGTGCCAGCAGTGATGGGACTAGCGGGAACGAGACCCAGTACTTC
CDR3: CASSDGTSGNETQYF

size: many
J: TRBJ1-5
D: NA
V: TRBV7-9
length: 14
DNA: TGTGCCAGCAGCCATGGGGGGCACAATCAGCCCCAGCATTTT
CDR3: CASSHGGHNQPQHF

size: NA
J: TRBJ2-5
D: NA
V: TRBV11-1
length: 17
DNA: TGTGCCAGCAGCTTAAGTCTGGACACCCGCCTACAAGAGACCCAGTACTTC
CDR3: CASSLSLDTRLQETQYF

size: many
J: TRBJ2-7
D: NA
V: TRBV29-1
length: 12
DNA: TGCAGCGGGGCAGGGTCCAGCTACGAGCAGTACTTC
CDR3: CSGAGSSYEQYF

size: many
J: TRBJ1-1
D: NA
V: TRBV11-1
length: 15
DNA: TGTGCCAGCAGCTCTGGACGGACGATGAACACTGAAGCTTTCTTT
CDR3: CASSSGRTMNTEAFF

size: many
J: TRBJ1-1
D: TRBD1
V: TRBV6-1
length: 16
DNA: TGTGCCAGCAGAAACCCGGGACAGGGGAGGAACACTGAAGCTTTCTTT
CDR3: CASRNPGQGRNTEAFF

size: many
J: TRBJ2-7
D: TRBD2
V: TRBV2
length: 14
DNA: TGTGCCAGCAGTCGGGGGGGCTGGAACTACGAGCAGTACTTC
CDR3: CASSRGGWNYEQYF

size: many
J: TRBJ2-7
D: TRBD1
V: TRBV30
length: 15
DNA: TGTGCCTGGAGTGTATTTGGGACAGGGAAATACGAGCAGTACTTC
CDR3: CAWSVFGTGKYEQYF

size: few
J: TRBJ2-7
D: TRBD1
V: TRBV28
length: 14
DNA: TGTGCCAGCAGATTACAGGGGTACTTCTACGAGCAGTACTTC
CDR3: CASRLQGYFYEQYF

size: many
J: TRBJ1-5
D: TRBD1
V: TRBV7-8
length: 14
DNA: TGTGCCAGCAGCCTACAGGGGTACAATCAGCCCCAGCATTTT
CDR3: CASSLQGYNQPQHF

size: many
J: TRBJ1-2
D: NA
V: TRBV12-3/TRBV12-4
length: 14
DNA: TGTGCCAGCAGCCAGGACAATGCCTTCTATGGCTACACCTTC
CDR3: CASSQDNAFYGYTF

size: many
J: TRBJ1-2
D: NA
V: TRBV12-3/TRBV12-4
length: 12
DNA: TGTGCCAGCAGTTTCTGGTCCTATGGCTACACCTTC
CDR3: CASSFWSYGYTF

size: many
J: TRBJ2-2
D: TRBD2
V: TRBV27
length: 14
DNA: TGTGCCAGCAGTATCCGGACTAGCCCCGGGGAGCTGTTTTTT
CDR3: CASSIRTSPGELFF

size: many
J: TRBJ2-7
D: TRBD1
V: TRBV3-1
length: 14
DNA: TGTGCCAGCAGCCAAGGGACAGGCGCATACGAGCAGTACTTC
CDR3: CASSQGTGAYEQYF

size: many
J: TRBJ1-1
D: NA
V: TRBV5-1
length: 16
DNA: TGCGCCAGCAGCCCCAGGTTGGGGGCAATGAACACTGAAGCTTTCTTT
CDR3: CASSPRLGAMNTEAFF

size: many
J: TRBJ2-7
D: TRBD2
V: TRBV28
length: 16
DNA: TGTGCCAGCAGTTCACCCGGGACTAGCGGTAACTACGAGCAGTACTTC
CDR3: CASSSPGTSGNYEQYF

size: many
J: TRBJ2-7
D: NA
V: TRBV30
length: 13
DNA: TGTGCCTGGAGTGGCAGTTCCGGCTACGAGCAGTACTTC
CDR3: CAWSGSSGYEQYF

size: many
J: TRBJ2-7
D: TRBD1
V: TRBV7-3
length: 14
DNA: TGTGCCAGCAGCCCCTCAGGGGGCTCCTACGAGCAGTACTTC
CDR3: CASSPSGGSYEQYF

size: many
J: TRBJ2-4
D: NA
V: TRBV20-1
length: 15
DNA: TGCAGTGCTAGAGACAGGAGGAGGGGAAAAAACATTCAGTACTTC
CDR3: CSARDRRRGKNIQYF

size: NA
J: TRBJ2-5
D: NA
V: TRBV18
length: 13
DNA: TGTGCCAGCTACGACAGTGTCCAAGAGACCCAGTACTTC
CDR3: CASYDSVQETQYF

size: NA
J: TRBJ2-5
D: NA
V: TRBV11-2
length: 17
DNA: TGTGCCAGCAGCCCTAGAGCGGGTCGGGGAGGCCAAGAGACCCAGTACTTC
CDR3: CASSPRAGRGGQETQYF

size: many
J: TRBJ1-5
D: NA
V: TRBV19
length: 15
DNA: TGTGCCAGTAGTACACAGGGCTATAGCAATCAGCCCCAGCATTTT
CDR3: CASSTQGYSNQPQHF

size: many
J: TRBJ1-2
D: NA
V: TRBV18
length: 13
DNA: TGTGCCAGCTCACTCCGCGCTCTCGGAGGCTACACCTTC
CDR3: CASSLRALGGYTF

size: few
J: TRBJ2-2
D: NA
V: TRBV27
length: 15
DNA: TGTGCCAGCTCCGACCTGGGCGGAACCACCGGGGAGCTGTTTTTT
CDR3: CASSDLGGTTGELFF

size: many
J: TRBJ2-7
D: TRBD1
V: TRBV11-2
length: 15
DNA: TGTGCCAGCAGTCGGGCCGGGACAGGGGGCAGGCAGCAGTACTTC
CDR3: CASSRAGTGGRQQYF

size: NA
J: TRBJ1-1
D: NA
V: TRBV10-3
length: 14
DNA: TGTGCCATCAGTGCCAGTGGAGGGGCCACTGAAGCTTTCTTT
CDR3: CAISASGGATEAFF

size: many
J: TRBJ2-7
D: TRBD2
V: TRBV28
length: 15
DNA: TGTGCCAGCAGTTTGTATGGCGGGAGGACCTACGAGCAGTACTTC
CDR3: CASSLYGGRTYEQYF

size: few
J: TRBJ2-5
D: TRBD1
V: TRBV19
length: 13
DNA: TGTGCCAGTAGTATGGGACAGGGAGTGACCCAGTACTTC
CDR3: CASSMGQGVTQYF

size: many
J: TRBJ2-7
D: NA
V: TRBV30
length: 14
DNA: TGTGCCTGGAGCTCAGGGACGGGACCCTACGAGCAGTACTTC
CDR3: CAWSSGTGPYEQYF

size: many
J: TRBJ2-7
D: NA
V: TRBV7-3
length: 14
DNA: TGTGCCAGCAGCTACCGGGCCGACGGGTGCGAGCAGTACTTC
CDR3: CASSYRADGCEQYF

size: many
J: TRBJ2-7
D: NA
V: TRBV30
length: 12
DNA: TGTGCCTGGAGTGTAACTACCACCGAGCAGTACTTC
CDR3: CAWSVTTTEQYF

size: many
J: TRBJ1-1
D: TRBD1
V: TRBV19
length: 15
DNA: TGTGCCAGTAGTATGTTGGACAGGGGCGTTTCTGAAGCTTTCTTT
CDR3: CASSMLDRGVSEAFF

size: many
J: TRBJ2-7
D: TRBD1
V: TRBV15
length: 15
DNA: TGTGCCACCAGCAGGACAGGGTTTTTAGTTCCAGAGCAGTACTTC
CDR3: CATSRTGFLVPEQYF

size: many
J: TRBJ2-7
D: TRBD2
V: TRBV5-1
length: 14
DNA: TGCGCCAGCAGCTCACCTAGCGGGAGTCCCGAGCAGTACTTC
CDR3: CASSSPSGSPEQYF

size: many
J: TRBJ2-5
D: TRBD1
V: TRBV7-2
length: 16
DNA: TGTGCCAGCAGCTCGAAGACAGGGGGGAACCAAGAGACCCAGTACTTC
CDR3: CASSSKTGGNQETQYF

size: NA
J: TRBJ1-6
D: TRBD1
V: TRBV28
length: 15
DNA: TGTGCCAGCAAATTGGCGGGACAGACTTATTCACCCCTCCACTTT
CDR3: CASKLAGQTYSPLHF

size: many
J: TRBJ2-1
D: NA
V: TRBV7-9
length: 16
DNA: TGTGCCAGCAGCTCCGCAGCGGGCCCCACCTACAATGAGCAGTTCTTC
CDR3: CASSSAAGPTYNEQFF

size: NA
J: TRBJ1-5
D: NA
V: TRBV12-3/TRBV12-4
length: 14
DNA: TGTGCCAGCAGTTTCGGGGGGGCTGGTCAGCCCCAGCATTTT
CDR3: CASSFGGAGQPQHF

size: many
J: TRBJ1-1
D: TRBD1
V: TRBV29-1
length: 13
DNA: TGCAGCGCCACTTCAGGGGGGAACACTGAAGCTTTCTTT
CDR3: CSATSGGNTEAFF

size: many
J: TRBJ2-6
D: TRBD2
V: TRBV2
length: 16
DNA: TGTGCCAGCACGAACGGGAGGGCCTTTGGGGCCAACGTCCTGACTTTC
CDR3: CASTNGRAFGANVLTF

size: many
J: TRBJ1-2
D: TRBD1
V: TRBV27
length: 14
DNA: TGTGCCAGCAGTCCAAGACAGGGGGCCCATGGCTACACCTTC
CDR3: CASSPRQGAHGYTF